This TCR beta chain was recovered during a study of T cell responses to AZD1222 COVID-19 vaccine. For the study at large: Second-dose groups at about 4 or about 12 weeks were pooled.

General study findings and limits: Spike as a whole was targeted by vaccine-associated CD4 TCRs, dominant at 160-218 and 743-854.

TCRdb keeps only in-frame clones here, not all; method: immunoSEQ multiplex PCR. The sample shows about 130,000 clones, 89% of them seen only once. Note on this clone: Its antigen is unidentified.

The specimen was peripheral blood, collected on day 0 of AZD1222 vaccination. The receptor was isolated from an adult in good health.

The CDR3 nucleotides read TGTGCCAGCAGGGTTGCCAGTGCAACTAATGAAAAACTGTTTTTT. Encoded protein: CASRVASATNEKLFF. The V and J genes are TRBV28 and TRBJ1-4; D unclear. The CDR3 runs 15 residues. Germline lookup yields CDR1 MDHEN and CDR2 SYDVKM. V lost 6 bases to trimming and J lost 0 bases, with 11 bases between them.